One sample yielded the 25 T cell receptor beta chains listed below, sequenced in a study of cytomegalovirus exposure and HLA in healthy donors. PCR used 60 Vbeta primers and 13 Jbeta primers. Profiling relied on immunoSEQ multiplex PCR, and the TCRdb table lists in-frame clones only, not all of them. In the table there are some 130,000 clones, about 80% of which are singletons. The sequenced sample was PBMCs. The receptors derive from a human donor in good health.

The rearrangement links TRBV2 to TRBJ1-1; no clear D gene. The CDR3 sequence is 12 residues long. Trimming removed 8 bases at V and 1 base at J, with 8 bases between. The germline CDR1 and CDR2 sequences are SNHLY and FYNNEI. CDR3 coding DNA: TGTGCCAGCCACCTAGGGAACACTGAAGCTTTCTTT. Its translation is CASHLGNTEAFF.

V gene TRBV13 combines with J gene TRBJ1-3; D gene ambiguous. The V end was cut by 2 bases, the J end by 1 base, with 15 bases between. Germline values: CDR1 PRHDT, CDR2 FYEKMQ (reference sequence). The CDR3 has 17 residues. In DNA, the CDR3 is TGTGCCAGCAGCTTAAATGGCAGGTTCGAATCTGGAAACACCATATATTTT. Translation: CASSLNGRFESGNTIYF.

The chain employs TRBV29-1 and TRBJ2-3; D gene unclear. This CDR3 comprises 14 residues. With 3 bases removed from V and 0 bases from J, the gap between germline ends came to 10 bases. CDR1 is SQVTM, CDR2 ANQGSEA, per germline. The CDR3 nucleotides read TGCAGCGTTGAGCCCCTACCCAGCACAGATACGCAGTATTTT. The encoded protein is CSVEPLPSTDTQYF.

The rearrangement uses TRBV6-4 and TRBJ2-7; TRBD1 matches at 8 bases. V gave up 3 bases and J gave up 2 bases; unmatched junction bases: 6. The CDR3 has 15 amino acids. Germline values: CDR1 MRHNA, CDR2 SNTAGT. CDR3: CASSEGWTGPYEQYF. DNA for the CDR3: TGTGCCAGCAGTGAGGGGTGGACAGGGCCCTACGAGCAGTACTTC.

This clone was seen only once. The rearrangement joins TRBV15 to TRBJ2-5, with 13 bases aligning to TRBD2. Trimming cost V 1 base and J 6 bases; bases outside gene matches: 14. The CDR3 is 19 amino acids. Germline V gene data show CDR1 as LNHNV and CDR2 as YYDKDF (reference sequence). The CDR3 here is CATSRASRFGTSGVKTQYF. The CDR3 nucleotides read TGTGCCACCAGCAGAGCTTCTAGATTCGGGACTAGCGGGGTGAAGACCCAGTACTTC.

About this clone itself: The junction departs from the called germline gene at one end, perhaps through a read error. The CDR3 sequence is CASSGAFF. In DNA, the CDR3 is TGTGCCAGCAGTGGGGCTTTCTTC. J is TRBJ1-1 and V is TRBV25-1; D gene ambiguous. Germline values: CDR1 MGHDK, CDR2 SYGVNS. The CDR3 extends over 8 amino acids. Using reference TRBV25-1 and TRBJ1-1 for the parts outside the CDR3, the full variable domain is EADIYQTPRYLVIGTGKKITLECSQTMGHDKMYWYQQDPGMELHLIHYSYGVNSTEKGDLSSESTVSRIRTEHFPLTLESARPSHTSQYLCASSGAFFGQGTRLTVV.

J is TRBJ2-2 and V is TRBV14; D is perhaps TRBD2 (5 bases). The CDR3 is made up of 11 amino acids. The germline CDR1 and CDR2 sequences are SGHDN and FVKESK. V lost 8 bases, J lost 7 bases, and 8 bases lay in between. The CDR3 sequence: CASGSSGELFF. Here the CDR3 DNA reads TGTGCCAGCGGGAGCAGCGGGGAGCTGTTTTTT.

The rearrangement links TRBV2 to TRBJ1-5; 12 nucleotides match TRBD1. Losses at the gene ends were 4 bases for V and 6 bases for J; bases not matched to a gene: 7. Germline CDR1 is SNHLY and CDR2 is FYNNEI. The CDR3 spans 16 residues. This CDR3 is CASSGDRGRLGQPQHF. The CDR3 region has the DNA TGTGCCAGCAGTGGGGACAGGGGGCGCCTCGGTCAGCCCCAGCATTTT.

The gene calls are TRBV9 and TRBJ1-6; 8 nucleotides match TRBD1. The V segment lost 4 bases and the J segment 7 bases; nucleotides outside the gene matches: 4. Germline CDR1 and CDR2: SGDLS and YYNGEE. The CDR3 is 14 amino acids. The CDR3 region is CASSPGQENSPLHF. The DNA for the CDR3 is TGTGCCAGCAGCCCGGGACAGGAAAATTCACCCCTCCACTTT.

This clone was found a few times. Written as DNA, the CDR3 is TGTGCCAGCAGCTTTGCCGGCACTGAAGCTTTCTTT. This gives the protein CASSFAGTEAFF. The chain is built from TRBV5-8 and TRBJ1-1; no clear D gene. The CDR3 is 12 amino acids. Germline V gene sequence: CDR1 SGHTS, CDR2 YDEGEE. V was cut by 2 bases and J by 4 bases, with 6 bases left in between.

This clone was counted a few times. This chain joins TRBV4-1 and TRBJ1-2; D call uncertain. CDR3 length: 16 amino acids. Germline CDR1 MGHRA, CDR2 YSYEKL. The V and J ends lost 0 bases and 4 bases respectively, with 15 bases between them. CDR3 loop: CASSQEWRPEGYGYTF. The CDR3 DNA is TGCGCCAGCAGCCAAGAGTGGCGACCCGAGGGCTATGGCTACACCTTC.

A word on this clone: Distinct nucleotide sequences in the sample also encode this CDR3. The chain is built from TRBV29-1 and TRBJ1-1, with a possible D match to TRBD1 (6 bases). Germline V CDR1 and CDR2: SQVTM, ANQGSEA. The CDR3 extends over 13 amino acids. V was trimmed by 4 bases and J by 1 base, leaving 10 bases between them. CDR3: CSVVGQQNTEAFF. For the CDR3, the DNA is TGCAGCGTTGTAGGACAGCAGAACACTGAAGCTTTCTTT.

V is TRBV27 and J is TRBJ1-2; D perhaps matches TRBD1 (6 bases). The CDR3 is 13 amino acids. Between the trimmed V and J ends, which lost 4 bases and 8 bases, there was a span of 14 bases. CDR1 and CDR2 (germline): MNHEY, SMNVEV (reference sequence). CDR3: CASSWASQGGYTF. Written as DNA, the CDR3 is TGTGCCAGCAGTTGGGCCTCTCAGGGGGGCTACACCTTC.

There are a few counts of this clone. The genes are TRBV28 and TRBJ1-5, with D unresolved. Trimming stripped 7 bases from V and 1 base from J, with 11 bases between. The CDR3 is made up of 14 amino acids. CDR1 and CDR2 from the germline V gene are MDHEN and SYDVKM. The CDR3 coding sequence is TGTGCCAGCAATCGGGTGAGCAGCAATCAGCCCCAGCATTTT. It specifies CASNRVSSNQPQHF.

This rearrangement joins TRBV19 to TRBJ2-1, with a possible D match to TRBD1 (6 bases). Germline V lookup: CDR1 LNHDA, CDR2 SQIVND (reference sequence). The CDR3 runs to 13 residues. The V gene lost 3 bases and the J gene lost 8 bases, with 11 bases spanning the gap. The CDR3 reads CASSMTGRHEQFF. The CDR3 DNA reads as TGTGCCAGTAGTATGACAGGACGGCATGAGCAGTTCTTC. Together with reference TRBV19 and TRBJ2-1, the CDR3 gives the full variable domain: DGGITQSPKYLFRKEGQNVTLSCEQNLNHDAMYWYRQDPGQGLRLIYYSQIVNDFQKGDIAEGYSVSREKKESFPLTVTSAQKNPTAFYLCASSMTGRHEQFFGPGTRLTVL.

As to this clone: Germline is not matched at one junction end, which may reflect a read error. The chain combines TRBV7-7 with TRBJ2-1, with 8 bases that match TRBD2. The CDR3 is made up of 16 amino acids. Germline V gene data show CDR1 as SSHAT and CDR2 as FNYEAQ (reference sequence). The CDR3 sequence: CASSLAGPGGLNEQFF. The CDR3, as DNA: TGTGCTAGCAGCTTAGCGGGGCCGGGGGGGCTCAATGAGCAGTTCTTC.

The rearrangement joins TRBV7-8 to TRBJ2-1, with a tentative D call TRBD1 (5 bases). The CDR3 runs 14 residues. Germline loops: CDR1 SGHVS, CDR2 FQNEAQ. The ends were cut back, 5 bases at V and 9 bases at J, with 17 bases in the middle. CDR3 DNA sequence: TGTGCCAGCAGCCCAACCCGATCAGGGATTGAGCAGTTCTTC. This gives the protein CASSPTRSGIEQFF. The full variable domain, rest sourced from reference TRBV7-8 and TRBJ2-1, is GAGVSQSPRYKVAKRGQDVALRCDPISGHVSLFWYQQALGQGPEFLTYFQNEAQLDKSGLPSDRFFAERPEGSVSTLKIQRTQQEDSAVYLCASSPTRSGIEQFFGPGTRLTVL.

DNA of the CDR3: TGCAGCGTTCTCAATCCGGGACAGCTTTACGAGCAGTACTTC. Encoded protein: CSVLNPGQLYEQYF. The chain joins TRBV29-1 to TRBJ2-7; 7 nucleotides line up with TRBD1. Trimming at V came to 5 bases and at J to 4 bases, leaving 11 bases not matched to a gene. The germline gives CDR1 SQVTM, CDR2 ANQGSEA. The length of the CDR3 is 14 residues.

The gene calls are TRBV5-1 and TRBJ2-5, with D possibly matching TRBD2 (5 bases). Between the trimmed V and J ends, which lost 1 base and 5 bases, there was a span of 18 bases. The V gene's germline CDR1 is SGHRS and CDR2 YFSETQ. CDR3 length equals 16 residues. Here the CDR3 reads CASSLSGAGIEETQYF. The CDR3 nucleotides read TGCGCCAGCAGCTTGAGTGGCGCGGGTATCGAGGAGACCCAGTACTTC.

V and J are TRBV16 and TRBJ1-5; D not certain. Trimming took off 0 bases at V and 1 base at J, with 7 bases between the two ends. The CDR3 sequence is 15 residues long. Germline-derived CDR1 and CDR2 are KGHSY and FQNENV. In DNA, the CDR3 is TGTGCCAGCAGCCAATCGGGCCAGAGCAATCAGCCCCAGCATTTT. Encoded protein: CASSQSGQSNQPQHF.

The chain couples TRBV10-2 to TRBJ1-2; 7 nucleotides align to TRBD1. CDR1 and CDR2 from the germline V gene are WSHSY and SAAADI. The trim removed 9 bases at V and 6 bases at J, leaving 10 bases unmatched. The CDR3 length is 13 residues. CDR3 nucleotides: TGCGCCAGTACACAGGGGCCCACCGATGGCTACACCTTC. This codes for CASTQGPTDGYTF.

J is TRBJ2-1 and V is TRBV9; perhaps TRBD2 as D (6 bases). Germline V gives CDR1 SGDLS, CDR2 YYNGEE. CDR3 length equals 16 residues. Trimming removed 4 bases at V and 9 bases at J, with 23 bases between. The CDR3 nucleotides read TGTGCCAGCAGCCCCCTCTCGGGAGTTGGGTGGACTGAGCAGTTCTTC. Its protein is CASSPLSGVGWTEQFF.

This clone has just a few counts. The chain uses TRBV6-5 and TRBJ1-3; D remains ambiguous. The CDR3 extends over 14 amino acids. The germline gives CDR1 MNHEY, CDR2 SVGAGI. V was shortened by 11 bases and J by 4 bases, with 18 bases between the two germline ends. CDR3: CASRGGTAGNTIYF. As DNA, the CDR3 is TGTGCCTCACGGGGTGGCACAGCGGGAAACACCATATATTTT.

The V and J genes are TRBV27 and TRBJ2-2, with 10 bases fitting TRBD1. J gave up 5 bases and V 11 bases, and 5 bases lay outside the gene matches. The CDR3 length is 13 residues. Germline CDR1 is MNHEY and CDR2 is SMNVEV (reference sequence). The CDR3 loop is CAGGQGRTGELFF. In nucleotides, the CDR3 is TGTGCCGGGGGACAGGGGAGGACCGGGGAGCTGTTTTTT.

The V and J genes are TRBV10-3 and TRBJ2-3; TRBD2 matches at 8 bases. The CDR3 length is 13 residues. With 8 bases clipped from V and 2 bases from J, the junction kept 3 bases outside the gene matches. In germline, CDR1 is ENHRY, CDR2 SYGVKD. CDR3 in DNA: TGTGCCATCCGGGAGGGTTTCACAGATACGCAGTATTTT. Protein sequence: CAIREGFTDTQYF.